The present T cell receptor (beta chain) was sequenced within a study of CD4 T cells in relation to SARS-CoV-2 and coronaviruses. Whole-study context: No peptide or an HIV-1 Nef peptide pool served as negative control. Shared crossreactive spike epitopes were mapped to their HLA restriction. General observations from the study: Around 60% of donors had memory CD4+ clonotypes crossrecognizing SARS-CoV-2 and common cold coronavirus spike.

Notes on this clone: No antigen is known for it.

Trimming took off 5 bases at V and 0 bases at J, with 11 bases between the two ends. Germline loops: CDR1 SGHVS, CDR2 FNYEAQ. This CDR3 has 14 amino acids. Method: immunoSEQ multiplex PCR; TCRdb's copy keeps in-frame clones and lacks some. The top ten clones hold 20% of a sample with about 29,000 clones, around 84% of them seen once. Before the COVID-19 pandemic, during about 2011-2019, CD4+ T cells were taken from unexposed donors. The cells were cultured for 9 to 11 days before CD4+ T cells were isolated. Cells permitting, SARS-CoV-2 S/N and four cold-coronavirus spikes were tested on unexposed-donor CD4+ T cells.

Sequenced: CD4+ T cells from PBMCs, cultured in vitro. This clonotype was sampled from a human donor in good health. The chain combines TRBV7-6 with TRBJ2-7; a weak D match, TRBD1 (5 bases). The CDR3 region is CASSPGRSSYEQYF. The CDR3 nucleotides read TGTGCCAGCAGCCCAGGGCGAAGCTCCTACGAGCAGTACTTC.